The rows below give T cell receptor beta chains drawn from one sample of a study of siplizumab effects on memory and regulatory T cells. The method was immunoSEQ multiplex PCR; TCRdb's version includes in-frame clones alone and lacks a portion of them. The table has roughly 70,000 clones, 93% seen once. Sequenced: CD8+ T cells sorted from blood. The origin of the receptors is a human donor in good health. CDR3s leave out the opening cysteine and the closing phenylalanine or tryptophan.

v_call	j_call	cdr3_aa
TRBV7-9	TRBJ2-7	ASSSRQTYEQY
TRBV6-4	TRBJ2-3	ASSDSRGTDTQY
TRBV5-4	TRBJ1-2	ASSLEDRGYHIYGYT
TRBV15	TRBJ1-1	ATSFQDGNTEAF
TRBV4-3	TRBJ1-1	ASSEYIANTEAF
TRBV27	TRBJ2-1	ASSLGGANEQF
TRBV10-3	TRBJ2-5	ATSGTSGGAMVETQY
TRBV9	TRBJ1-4	ASSEVDSGKLF
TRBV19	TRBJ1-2	ASSIGYGYT
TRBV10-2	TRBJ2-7	ASREGGLIEQY
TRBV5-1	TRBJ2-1	ASSLRTSPYNEQF
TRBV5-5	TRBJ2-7	ASSLRWTGVYEQY
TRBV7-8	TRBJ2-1	ASSLGFAGGVSYNEQF
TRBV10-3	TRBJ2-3	AISESNLDSTDTQY
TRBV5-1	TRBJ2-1	ASSLTGSHEQF